Below, one TCR beta chain is given with its context. This specimen comes from a study of blood T cell repertoires in COVID-19. Overall study: Specimens from acute and convalescent COVID-19 originated in the United States, Italy and Spain. From T cells, B-cell-depleted T cells, or PBMCs came the material, which was cDNA or gDNA.

CDR1 and CDR2 from the germline V gene are SGHNT and YYREEE (reference sequence). With V trimmed by 0 bases and J by 4 bases, 11 bases remained unmatched. This CDR3 region has 18 residues. Generated by immunoSEQ multiplex PCR, the TCRdb table keeps only in-frame clones and is missing some. The sample shows about 360,000 clones, approximately 86% of them seen only once. The chain has TRBV5-4 and TRBJ2-3; 10 nucleotides line up with TRBD1. The origin of this receptor is a human donor in a cohort sampled during active COVID-19. The sequenced sample was peripheral blood. CDR3 sequence: CASSLGRMGQGSADTQYF. The CDR3 DNA sequence: TGTGCCAGCAGCTTGGGGAGAATGGGACAGGGGTCGGCAGATACGCAGTATTTT.